In this sample, the clone carrying this TCR beta chain turned up many times. TCR beta CDR3 region amplification was performed from RNA transcripts. When the TCR CDR3 underwent first-round RT-PCR, the HTBI primer set was used. Using its own MiXCR run on the multiplex PCR reads, TCRdb lists one record per CDR3 protein. Here the sample spans some 380,000 distinct CDR3 sequences, 13% being singletons. The V segment lost 3 bases and the J segment 2 bases; nucleotides outside the gene matches: 4. CDR1 is SEHNR, CDR2 FQNEAQ, per germline (reference sequence). This CDR3 region has 14 residues. The data were obtained in a study of T cells in Graves' hyperthyroidism and ophthalmopathy.

V is TRBV7-9 and J is TRBJ2-7, with 7 bases identical to TRBD1. Sequenced sample: blood. This TCR was sampled from a young man with Graves' hyperthyroidism that later progressed to Graves' ophthalmopathy. DNA for the CDR3: TGTGCCAGCAGCTTCGAAGGACAGGCCTACGAGCAGTACTTC. Protein sequence: CASSFEGQAYEQYF.